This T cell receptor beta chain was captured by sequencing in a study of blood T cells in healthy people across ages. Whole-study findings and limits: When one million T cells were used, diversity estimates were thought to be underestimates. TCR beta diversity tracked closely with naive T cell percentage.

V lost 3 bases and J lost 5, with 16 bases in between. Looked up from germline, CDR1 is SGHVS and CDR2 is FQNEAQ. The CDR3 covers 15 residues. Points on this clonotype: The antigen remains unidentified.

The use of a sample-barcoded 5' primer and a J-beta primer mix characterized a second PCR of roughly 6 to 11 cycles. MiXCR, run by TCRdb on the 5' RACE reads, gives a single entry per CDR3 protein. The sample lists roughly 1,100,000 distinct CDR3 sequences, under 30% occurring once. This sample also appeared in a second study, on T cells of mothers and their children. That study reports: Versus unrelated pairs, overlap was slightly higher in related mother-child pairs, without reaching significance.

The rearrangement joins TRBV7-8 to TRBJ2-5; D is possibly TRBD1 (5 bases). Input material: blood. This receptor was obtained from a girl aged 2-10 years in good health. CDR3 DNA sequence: TGTGCCAGCAGCTTGTTTGGCTGGGGCCTTGAGACCCAGTACTTC. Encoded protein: CASSLFGWGLETQYF.